This T cell receptor beta chain was observed in a study of graft-versus-host responses after intestinal transplantation (dated by TCRdb to 2020 to 2023). Describing the broader study: The transplants that recipients got were multivisceral, liver-intestinal, or isolated intestinal. Every recipient was given anti-thymocyte globulin induction, followed by roughly 3 years of maintenance tacrolimus and steroids. Instead of going to the commercial service, samples from a few later patients were sequenced in-house on an Illumina MiSeq and processed with MiXCR. After intestinal transplantation, graft-versus-host and host-versus-graft alloreactive T cell clones were followed in the graft, circulation and bone marrow using bulk TCR-beta CDR3 sequencing. Alloreactive clones were identified by sequencing pre-transplant mixed lymphocyte reaction products and comparing these products with unstimulated pre-transplant donor and recipient T cells. A cohort of about two dozen intestinal transplant recipients, including one retransplant, was enrolled, and 3 patients lacking pretransplant specimens were excluded. Donor T cell macrochimerism was defined as a peak of at least 4% donor T cells among recipient peripheral blood mononuclear cells.

Points the paper makes about the study in general: Conclusions were limited by the relatively low number and heterogeneity of intestinal transplant patients. Patients with donor T cell macrochimerism had high GvH to HvG T cell clonal ratios in their allografts. Early after transplant, declines in HvG clones were associated with peak levels of circulating GvH clones. GvH clones were detected in recipient bone marrow, and some appeared earlier in ileal mucosa or blood, consistent with an intestinal mucosal origin.

The library was prepared using the immunoSEQ multiplex PCR assay. For most patients, genomic DNA was isolated using the Qiagen DNeasy Blood and Tissue Kit and was shipped frozen to Adaptive Biotechnologies for TCR sequencing. Adaptive Biotechnologies carried out high-throughput TCR-beta CDR3 sequencing of genomic DNA for most patients. Per the source publication's procedure: Adaptive's ImmunoSEQ software supplied the TCR sequencing data for 15 to 20 patients, while MiXCR and VDJtools were used to process a few other patients. To correct CD4 versus CD8 sorting errors, sequences present in both subsets at a frequency ratio below 5:1 were removed. Because the origin of CDR3 nucleotide sequences shared between donor and recipient could not be assigned, those sequences were removed. To be classed as alloreactive, a clone needed at least 2-fold expansion over unstimulated cells and a minimum CFSE-low frequency of 0.002% (template counts) or 0.001% (read counts). Clones detected in sequenced pre-transplant spleen, lymph node, or MLR CFSE-low populations of the donor or recipient were defined as mappable. The cumulative frequency of alloreactive clones was calculated as a percentage of all sequences, weighted by copy number. TCRdb holds this immuneACCESS table with in-frame rearrangements only. Some clones are missing; in checked studies, unresolved V genes explain under half, and the rest has no known cause. V and J calls and clone size are as listed in that table; D and trimming were resolved from the DNA. This sample lists tens of thousands of clones; roughly 95% were detected once. The ten largest clones capture more than 0.2% of the sample.

Remarks on this clone: Its antigen specificity is not known. The sample holds no much larger clone one base away, and base qualities are not on file.

This specimen's time point label, interpreted: cells obtained before transplantation from donor or recipient. CD3+CD4+ and CD3+CD8+ populations were FACS-sorted from unstimulated pre-transplant donor and recipient cells taken from spleen or lymph nodes. Including the terminal cysteine and phenylalanine, the CDR3 comprises 15 residues. Only the CDR3 region is kept as DNA, spanning 45 bases read in frame from base 1. Germline trimming amounts to 0 bases on V and 1 base on J, with 0 as the count of junction bases outside the gene matches. CDR1 and CDR2, looked up from the germline V gene, are MRHNA and SNTAGT.

The sequencing used unstimulated CD8+ T cells sorted from spleen or lymph node cells, collected before transplant. This sequence uses TRBV6-4 and TRBJ2-3, with 8 central nucleotides matching TRBD2. This TCR was sampled from a human donor who was the organ donor for an intestinal transplant. The nucleotide sequence is given as TGTGCCAGCAGTGACTCTAGCGGGGGCACAGATACGCAGTATTTT. The translation is CASSDSSGGTDTQYF.